Below are 12 T cell receptor beta chains sequenced from a single sample in a study of blood T cell repertoires in COVID-19. Assay: immunoSEQ multiplex PCR; the TCRdb copy retains only in-frame clones and omits some. The data show approximately 310,000 clones, approximately 83% seen once. What was sequenced was PBMCs or T cells enriched from blood (not recorded which). The receptors originated from a man aged 25 to 40 who had recovered from COVID-19.

The genes are TRBV5-5 and TRBJ2-2; unclear D gene. The CDR3 contains 14 residues. The V end was cut by 0 bases, the J end by 1 base, with 4 bases between. CDR1 and CDR2 (germline): SGHKS, YYEKEE (reference sequence). The CDR3 sequence is CASSLEQNTGELFF. The CDR3 nucleotides are TGTGCCAGCAGCTTGGAACAGAACACCGGGGAGCTGTTTTTT. Full variable domain (rest looked up from reference TRBV5-5 and TRBJ2-2): DAGVTQSPTHLIKTRGQQVTLRCSPISGHKSVSWYQQVLGQGPQFIFQYYEKEERGRGNFPDRFSARQFPNYSSELNVNALLLGDSALYLCASSLEQNTGELFFGEGSRLTVL.

Only a few counts were recorded for this clone. The CDR3 bases are TGTGCCAGCAGTGAATGGGGGACAGTTAACTATGGCTACACCTTC. It yields the protein CASSEWGTVNYGYTF. This sequence joins TRBV6-1 and TRBJ1-2, with 7 bases lining up with TRBD1. V trimming: 2 bases; J trimming: 1 base; junction bases outside the gene matches: 4. CDR3 length: 15 amino acids. The germline gives CDR1 MNHNS, CDR2 SASEGT.

The chain links TRBV19 to TRBJ1-2; 9 positions agree with TRBD1. The ends lost 5 bases at V and 2 bases at J; junction bases unmatched: 6. This CDR3 spans 15 amino acids. CDR1 and CDR2 (germline): LNHDA, SQIVND (reference sequence). The CDR3 loop reads CASSPAGTGNYGYTF. As DNA, the CDR3 is TGTGCCAGTAGTCCCGCAGGGACAGGGAACTATGGCTACACCTTC.

The chain couples TRBV2 to TRBJ1-6; no clear D gene. The V end lost 6 bases, the J end lost 9 bases, and 15 bases lay between the germline ends. Germline-derived CDR1 and CDR2 are SNHLY and FYNNEI. The CDR3 has 14 residues. For the CDR3, the DNA is TGTGCCAGCAGACCAACTAAGTTGGGTTCACCCCTCCACTTT. Amino acids: CASRPTKLGSPLHF.

The rearrangement uses TRBV6-2 or TRBV6-3 and TRBJ2-7; TRBD1 aligns across 8 bases. Germline CDR1 reads MNHEY; CDR2 reads SVGEGT. With V trimmed by 1 base and J by 3 bases, 8 bases remained unmatched. This CDR3 has 16 amino acids. The CDR3 DNA is TGTGCCAGCAGTTACTTTTCGGGACAGGCCGTCTACGAGCAGTACTTC. The encoded protein is CASSYFSGQAVYEQYF.

The chain recombines TRBV27 with TRBJ1-1, with TRBD1 as a possible D gene (5 bases). This CDR3 comprises 15 residues. V lost 2 bases to trimming and J lost 0 bases, with 10 bases between them. The germline V gene has CDR1 MNHEY and CDR2 SMNVEV (reference sequence). This CDR3 is CASSLKGTMNTEAFF. The DNA of the CDR3 is TGTGCCAGCAGTTTAAAGGGGACTATGAACACTGAAGCTTTCTTT.

With respect to this clone: In the same sample, other DNA sequences code for this CDR3. The J gene is TRBJ1-5, the V gene TRBV7-9, with a tentative D call TRBD1 (6 bases). Germline values: CDR1 SEHNR, CDR2 FQNEAQ (reference sequence). Trimming removed 5 bases at V and 2 bases at J, with 10 bases between. The CDR3 sequence is 14 residues long. The CDR3 region has the DNA TGTGCCAGCAGCCTGGACAGCGGCAATCAGCCCCAGCATTTT. Residues: CASSLDSGNQPQHF.

J is TRBJ2-1 and V is TRBV7-3; perhaps TRBD1 as D (7 bases). The germline V and J ends were trimmed by 5 bases and 5 bases, with 19 bases remaining between them. This CDR3 has 16 residues. Germline CDR1 reads SGHTA; CDR2 reads FQGTGA. CDR3 coding DNA: TGTGCCAGCAGCCCAACCCAGGGGGGAAGGCACAATGAGCAGTTCTTC. It is translated as CASSPTQGGRHNEQFF.

This clone was observed a few times. The chain employs TRBV7-9 and TRBJ2-3, with 10 bases identical to TRBD2. Trimming took 1 base from V and 6 from J; bases not matched to a gene: 7. The CDR3 has 16 residues. Germline CDR1 SEHNR, CDR2 FQNEAQ (reference sequence). The CDR3 DNA reads as TGTGCCAGCAGCTTAGATCGAGCGGGGGGGCCCGATACGCAGTATTTT. Its translation is CASSLDRAGGPDTQYF.

This clone showed up just once. The chain carries TRBV2 and TRBJ1-6, with 8 bases identical to TRBD1. The CDR3 has 14 amino acids. In germline, CDR1 is SNHLY, CDR2 FYNNEI. V was clipped by 6 bases and J by 10 bases; unmatched bases: 8. The CDR3 spells CASSPDRVGSPLHF. The CDR3 DNA sequence: TGTGCCAGCAGCCCGGACAGGGTAGGCTCACCCCTCCACTTT.

The rearrangement links TRBV3-1 (or the pseudogene TRBV3-2) to TRBJ1-6, with TRBD1 as a possible D gene (5 bases). The CDR3 is 12 residues long. V was trimmed by 9 bases and J by 7 bases, leaving 10 bases between them. Germline CDR1 reads LGHDT; CDR2 reads YNNKEL (reference sequence). This CDR3 reads CASQGNNSPLHF. CDR3 sequence (DNA): TGTGCCAGTCAGGGCAACAATTCACCCCTCCACTTT.

J is TRBJ1-6 and V is TRBV5-1, with TRBD1 matching over 9 bases. Germline assignment: CDR1 SGHRS and CDR2 YFSETQ. The CDR3 runs 16 residues. Trimming took 4 bases from V and 4 from J; bases not matched to a gene: 6. The CDR3 sequence is CASSPGQGVYNSPLHF. Written as DNA, the CDR3 is TGCGCCAGCAGCCCGGGACAGGGAGTTTATAATTCACCCCTCCACTTT.